The 29 T cell receptor beta chains presented below share a single source sample, sequenced in a study of T cell clonality in common variable immunodeficiency. Method: immunoSEQ multiplex PCR; TCRdb's copy keeps in-frame clones and lacks some. Listed for the sample are about 35,000 clones, none seen a single time. Specimen: peripheral blood mononuclear cells. These receptors all come from a person between 18 and 69 years old in good health.

This clone was seen repeatedly, ten times or more. The read terminates 3 residues before the CDR3 end, so the remaining end is supplied by the germline J gene. The chain combines TRBV19 with TRBJ2-5, with D maybe TRBD1 (6 bases). The V end lost 6 bases, the J end lost 5 bases, and 19 bases lay between the germline ends. Germline loops: CDR1 LNHDA, CDR2 SQIVND (reference sequence). The CDR3 spans 15 residues. The part of the CDR3 DNA that was read is TGTGCCAGTAGCAATCAGGGGAGCTGGGGGGAGACC. This gives the protein CASSNQGSWGET. Given in full, the CDR3 is CASSNQGSWGETQYF.

This clone was seen ten or more times. At one of its ends the junction is not consistent with the germline gene, which may arise from a read error. The read falls 3 residues short of the CDR3 end, and the missing part is taken from the germline J gene. The genes are TRBV20-1 and TRBJ2-1; 11 nucleotides match TRBD2. Germline V lookup: CDR1 DFQATT, CDR2 SNEGSKA (reference sequence). This CDR3 has 16 residues. The sequenced part of the CDR3 DNA is TGCAGTGCTAGAGTGGGTAGCGGGAGGGCCTACGATGAG. Its protein product is CSARVGSGRAYDE. The whole CDR3 reads CSARVGSGRAYDEQFF.

This clone was seen at least ten times. The read ends 3 residues before the CDR3 terminus; that terminus is restored from the germline J gene. This chain connects TRBV7-6 to TRBJ2-5; D ambiguous. Germline V gene sequence: CDR1 SGHVS, CDR2 FNYEAQ. This CDR3 has 13 residues. With 1 base removed from V and 5 bases from J, the gap between germline ends came to 8 bases. CDR3 sequence: CASSLVGRETQYF. Partial CDR3 DNA: TGTGCCAGCAGCTTAGTGGGCCGCGAGACC.

This clone was seen many times. With the read ending 3 residues before the CDR3 end, the germline J gene is used to fill in that end. The chain links TRBV20-1 to TRBJ2-5, with 10 bases identical to TRBD1. The CDR3 totals 18 residues. Germline loops: CDR1 DFQATT, CDR2 SNEGSKA (reference sequence). CDR3 bases read: TGCAGTGCTAGAGGAACCGGGACAGGGGACCCCTCCGTGAGTACC. Protein: CSARGTGTGDPSVST. The entire CDR3 protein reads CSARGTGTGDPSVSTQYF.

This clone has just a few counts. Read data end 3 residues before the CDR3 end; the end is taken from the germline J gene. This chain joins TRBV5-4 and TRBJ2-5; 8 nucleotides match TRBD1. The germline V gene encodes CDR1 SGHNT and CDR2 YYREEE (reference sequence). With V trimmed by 4 bases and J by 5 bases, 10 bases remained unmatched. The CDR3 is 15 amino acids. The CDR3 protein is CASSPDRGRGETQYF. Partial CDR3 DNA: TGTGCCAGCAGCCCAGACAGGGGCCGGGGGGAGACC.

A word on this clone: The CDR3 goes on 3 residues after the read ends, and that part is filled in from the germline J gene. J is TRBJ2-3 and V is TRBV13; weak D call: TRBD2 (6 bases). CDR3 length: 13 residues. V lost 7 bases, J lost 8 bases, and 16 bases lay in between. The germline gives CDR1 PRHDT, CDR2 FYEKMQ (reference sequence). The CDR3 is CASTPAGGGTQYF. The covered CDR3 bases are TGTGCCAGCACCCCAGCCGGGGGAGGTACG.

This clone has a count of ten or more. With the read ending 3 residues before the CDR3 end, the germline J gene is used to fill in that end. V is TRBV7-3 and J is TRBJ2-6, with 10 bases fitting TRBD2. From germline, CDR1 is SGHTA and CDR2 FQGTGA. Trimming took 4 bases from V and 0 from J; bases not matched to a gene: 3. The CDR3 covers 17 residues. CDR3 sequence: CASSSTSGISGANVLTF. CDR3 bases read: TGTGCCAGCAGCTCAACTAGCGGGATCTCTGGGGCCAACGTC.

This clone was seen at least ten times. The read terminates 3 residues before the CDR3 end, so the remaining end is supplied by the germline J gene. The rearrangement links TRBV18 to TRBJ2-7; the D gene is possibly TRBD2 (6 bases). The CDR3 has 12 amino acids. V lost 6 bases and J 0 bases, leaving 6 bases between the germline ends. CDR1 KGHSH and CDR2 LQKENI come from the germline V gene. The sequenced part of the CDR3 DNA is TGTGCCAGCTCGCGGGACTCCTACGAG. It specifies CASSRDSYE. The whole CDR3 sequence reads CASSRDSYEQYF.

There are many counts of this clone. The read is 3 residues too short to cover the CDR3 end, so that end is filled in from the germline J gene. The chain links TRBV20-1 to TRBJ2-3; the D gene is possibly TRBD2 (6 bases). There are 13 residues in the CDR3. The germline V gene encodes CDR1 DFQATT and CDR2 SNEGSKA (reference sequence). V dropped 3 bases and J dropped 0 bases, with 7 bases sitting between them. CDR3 bases read: TGCAGTGCTAGCGGGGGTAGCACAGATACG. It yields the protein CSASGGSTDT. The CDR3 as a whole reads CSASGGSTDTQYF.

This clone was recorded a few times. Coverage ceases 3 residues before the CDR3 finishes, and the germline J gene fills in the end. The rearrangement joins TRBV18 to TRBJ1-1; D not resolved. CDR3 length: 11 amino acids. Per germline, CDR1 KGHSH and CDR2 LQKENI. The CDR3 bases that were read are TGTGCCAGCTCAACAAACAATGAG. It yields the protein CASSTNNE. The complete CDR3 protein is CASSTNNEAFF.

This clone has just a few counts. The read falls 3 residues short of the CDR3 end, and the missing part is taken from the germline J gene. V gene TRBV20-1 combines with J gene TRBJ1-1, with D tentatively TRBD1 (5 bases). Trimming left V 0 bases short and J 1 base short, with 9 bases between. Germline lookup yields CDR1 DFQATT and CDR2 SNEGSKA (reference sequence). The CDR3 has 14 residues. This chain's CDR3 is CSARDGGKNTEAFF. CDR3 bases read: TGCAGTGCTAGAGATGGGGGGAAGAACACTGAA.

This clone came up many times. A much larger clone lies a single base off, so this may be a read error. Read coverage stops 3 residues before the CDR3 terminus; the germline J gene supplies the remainder. The V call is TRBV30, the J call TRBJ1-4; D perhaps matches TRBD1 (6 bases). The CDR3 is 15 residues long. CDR1 and CDR2 (germline): GTSNPN, SVGIG (reference sequence). CDR3 bases read: TGTGCCTGGAGTGTAAAGGCGCGGGGGGCCAACGTA. Its translation: CAWSVKARGANV. The complete CDR3 sequence is CAWSVKARGANVLFF.

This clone was seen at least ten times. The DNA ends 3 residues before the CDR3 does, and the rest of the CDR3 is filled in from the germline J gene. V is TRBV18 and J is TRBJ1-3; tentatively, D is TRBD1 (5 bases). V shed 1 base and J shed 5 bases, with 12 bases lying between them. CDR1 is KGHSH and CDR2 is LQKENI in the germline V gene. There are 15 residues in the CDR3. CDR3 DNA (partial): TGTGCCAGCTCACCACTCGAGGGGCTGAGAAACACC. The encoded protein is CASSPLEGLRNT. The entire CDR3 protein is CASSPLEGLRNTIYF.

With respect to this clone: The read is 3 residues too short to cover the CDR3 end, so that end is filled in from the germline J gene. This chain joins TRBV20-1 and TRBJ2-3; 7 nucleotides align to TRBD1. The CDR3 has 13 amino acids. Germline V gene data show CDR1 as DFQATT and CDR2 as SNEGSKA (reference sequence). The CDR3 here is CSASQGVGQPQYF. CDR3 DNA (partial): TGCAGTGCCTCTCAGGGGGTTGGACAGCCG.

This clone was found many times. CDR3 in amino acids: CSARVDSPSGYNEQFF. The CDR3 bases that were read are TGCAGTGCTAGAGTTGACTCCCCAAGCGGATACAATGAG. J is TRBJ2-1 and V is TRBV20-1; possibly TRBD2 for D (5 bases). The read is 3 residues too short to cover the CDR3 end, so that end is filled in from the germline J gene. The CDR3 covers 16 residues. V was clipped by 1 base and J by 4 bases, with 17 bases between them. From germline, CDR1 is DFQATT and CDR2 SNEGSKA (reference sequence).

This clone was seen repeatedly, ten times or more. The read ends 3 residues shy of where the CDR3 ends; the end is completed using the germline J gene. The V call is TRBV20-1, the J call TRBJ2-1, with 9 bases matching TRBD1. The CDR3 length is 14 residues. CDR1 and CDR2 from the germline V gene are DFQATT and SNEGSKA (reference sequence). With 5 bases clipped from V and 7 bases from J, the junction kept 9 bases outside the gene matches. Partial CDR3 DNA: TGCAGTGCTGGGGCTCCGGGACAGGGAAATGAG. It is translated as CSAGAPGQGNE. The entire CDR3 reads CSAGAPGQGNEQFF.

This clone was seen ten or more times. The read ends 3 residues shy of where the CDR3 ends; the end is completed using the germline J gene. V is TRBV7-2 and J is TRBJ2-1; D might be TRBD2 (6 bases). The CDR3 is 15 amino acids. CDR1 and CDR2 from the germline V gene are SGHTA and FQGNSA. V was pared by 4 bases and J by 4 bases, with 14 bases between. CDR3: CASSSSPSGYNEQFF. The covered CDR3 bases are TGTGCCAGCAGCTCATCCCCAAGCGGGTACAATGAG.

The sample holds many counts of this clone. The part of the CDR3 DNA that was read is TGCAGTGCGTTCTCCGGACAGGGACATAATTCACCG. Protein: CSAFSGQGHNSP. The CDR3, in full, reads CSAFSGQGHNSPLFF. The V and J genes are TRBV20-1 and TRBJ2-2; 8 bases map to TRBD1. Read sequence stops 3 residues before the CDR3 end, and the germline J gene provides the missing end. The CDR3 runs to 15 residues. The germline CDR1 and CDR2 sequences are DFQATT and SNEGSKA (reference sequence).

In its sample, this clone was seen many times. Read data end 3 residues before the CDR3 end; the end is taken from the germline J gene. The chain employs TRBV20-1 and TRBJ1-1; no reliable D call. V lost 4 bases and J lost 1, with 13 bases in between. Germline assignment: CDR1 DFQATT and CDR2 SNEGSKA (reference sequence). This CDR3 has 14 residues. The sequenced CDR3 bases are TGCAGTGCTAAATCGCCACAGTCGAACACTGAA. It specifies CSAKSPQSNTE. The entire CDR3 is CSAKSPQSNTEAFF.

This clone has only a few counts. The read stops 3 residues short of the end of the CDR3; the missing end is completed from the germline J gene. The chain employs TRBV20-1 and TRBJ1-5; maybe TRBD1 (5 bases). Trimming removed 3 bases at V and 9 bases at J, with 15 bases between. CDR1 is DFQATT, CDR2 SNEGSKA, per germline (reference sequence). The CDR3 is 13 amino acids. The CDR3 DNA, read in part, is TGCAGTGCTAGGCCACCGGGCCAGGGGCCC. This sequence encodes CSARPPGQGP. The entire CDR3 protein is CSARPPGQGPQHF.

There are many counts of this clone. The missing CDR3 end, 3 residues past where the read stops, is filled in from the germline J gene. The chain employs TRBV5-1 and TRBJ1-5, with D possibly being TRBD1 (5 bases). This CDR3 spans 16 amino acids. The V end lost 1 base, the J end lost 1 base, and 12 bases lay between the germline ends. Germline V lookup: CDR1 SGHRS, CDR2 YFSETQ. The DNA read from the CDR3 is TGCGCCAGCAGCTTGCTGGGGGGAGGGAGCAATCAGCCC. This gives the protein CASSLLGGGSNQP. The CDR3 as a whole reads CASSLLGGGSNQPQHF.

With regard to this clone: The read ends 3 residues early relative to the CDR3; the germline J gene fills the gap. V gene TRBV27 combines with J gene TRBJ2-5, with D hard to call. CDR3 length: 13 residues. V lost 3 bases to trimming and J lost 5 bases, with 10 bases between them. Germline V gene sequence: CDR1 MNHEY, CDR2 SMNVEV (reference sequence). CDR3 protein: CASSFAVEETQYF. The CDR3 DNA, read in part, is TGTGCCAGCAGTTTTGCAGTCGAGGAGACC.

The table lists this clone with many counts. The missing CDR3 end, 3 residues past where the read stops, is filled in from the germline J gene. This rearrangement joins TRBV28 to TRBJ2-6; perhaps TRBD1 as D (5 bases). The CDR3 consists of 16 residues. The V and J ends lost 5 bases and 2 bases respectively, with 13 bases between them. Germline V gene data show CDR1 as MDHEN and CDR2 as SYDVKM. The DNA read from the CDR3 is TGTGCCAGCAGTAGTTTGTGGGGCCCTGGGGCCAACGTC. This codes for CASSSLWGPGANV. The whole CDR3 reads CASSSLWGPGANVLTF.

This clone occurred many times. The missing CDR3 end, 3 residues past where the read stops, is filled in from the germline J gene. V usage is TRBV12-3 or TRBV12-4 and J usage is TRBJ2-3; 7 bases match TRBD1. This CDR3 is 15 amino acids long. V lost 1 base to trimming and J lost 0 bases; unmatched junction nucleotides: 1. CDR3 in amino acids: CASSLEGASTDTQYF. CDR3 DNA (partial): TGTGCCAGCAGTTTAGAGGGGGCAAGCACAGATACG.

This clone has a count of ten or more. The read ends 3 residues early relative to the CDR3; the germline J gene fills the gap. The chain recombines TRBV14 with TRBJ2-2; a weak D match, TRBD2 (6 bases). V dropped 4 bases and J dropped 1 base, with 10 bases sitting between them. The CDR3 extends over 15 amino acids. Germline lookup yields CDR1 SGHDN and CDR2 FVKESK. The CDR3 DNA, read in part, is TGTGCCAGCAGCCTCCGACTAGGGAACACCGGGGAG. It yields the protein CASSLRLGNTGE. The full CDR3 protein reads CASSLRLGNTGELFF.

Ten or more counts support this clone. Read sequence stops 3 residues before the CDR3 end, and the germline J gene provides the missing end. The chain is built from TRBV5-1 and TRBJ2-7; 10 bases map to TRBD1. V lost 3 bases and J lost 6; bases outside the gene matches: 6. The CDR3 runs to 14 residues. Germline-derived CDR1 and CDR2 are SGHRS and YFSETQ. Incomplete CDR3 DNA: TGCGCCAGCAGCTCACGGACAGGGGGAGGCGAG. The encoded protein is CASSSRTGGGE. The complete CDR3 sequence is CASSSRTGGGEQYF.

The table lists this clone with many counts. The chain's CDR3 is CASSLGQGNEQYF. CDR3 DNA, as far as it was read: TGTGCCAGCAGCTTGGGACAGGGGAACGAG. This chain connects TRBV7-9 to TRBJ2-7; 10 bases fit TRBD1. The read ends 3 residues early relative to the CDR3; the germline J gene fills the gap. CDR1 is SEHNR and CDR2 is FQNEAQ in the germline V gene (reference sequence). Trimming at V came to 3 bases and at J to 5 bases, leaving 1 base not matched to a gene. This CDR3 contains 13 residues.

In this sample, this clone turned up many times. The read ends 3 residues before the CDR3 terminus; that terminus is restored from the germline J gene. The chain is built from TRBV10-3 and TRBJ1-4; perhaps TRBD1 as D (6 bases). The CDR3 covers 14 residues. CDR1 is ENHRY and CDR2 is SYGVKD in the germline V gene. Trimming shortened V by 5 bases and J by 3 bases, and 10 bases separated the two germline ends. The chain's CDR3 is CAISQGRANEKLFF. The sequenced CDR3 bases are TGTGCCATCAGTCAGGGGCGGGCTAATGAAAAA.

There are many counts of this clone. The read ends 3 residues shy of where the CDR3 ends; the end is completed using the germline J gene. Other DNA sequences in the sample encode the same CDR3. The rearrangement uses TRBV19 and TRBJ1-3; D perhaps matches TRBD1 (5 bases). Germline V gives CDR1 LNHDA, CDR2 SQIVND (reference sequence). Trimming took off 9 bases at V and 3 bases at J, with 12 bases between the two ends. The CDR3 consists of 13 residues. CDR3 loop: CASLGGVGNTIYF. The part of the CDR3 DNA that was read is TGTGCCAGCCTCGGAGGGGTTGGAAACACC.